The T cell receptor beta chain under discussion was sequenced for a study of cytomegalovirus exposure and HLA in healthy donors. As concerns this clone: Its antigen is as yet unknown.

Study-wide results and caveats: Further analysis, carried out later, found HLA-associated TCR beta chains more clonally expanded than equally common other chains. Later on, a genetic analysis was performed. It linked a missense variant in DCLRE1C with V- and J-gene trimming of TCR beta.

Use of 60 Vbeta and 13 Jbeta primers characterized the PCR. Original processing methods: Later work found approximately 80 million unique TCR beta chains, with some 11 million shared. This table comes from immunoSEQ multiplex PCR, and its TCRdb copy is limited to in-frame clones, with some not included. The V and J calls and clone size are taken from that table; D and trimming were inferred from the DNA. The sample holds around 130,000 clones, roughly 86% seen once. V lost 4 bases and J lost 5; bases outside the gene matches: 3. CDR3 length: 13 residues. Germline lookup yields CDR1 SGHRS and CDR2 YFSETQ.

The clonotype comes from a woman aged 40 to 50 in good health and CMV-seronegative. The sample comprised PBMCs. The chain recombines TRBV5-1 with TRBJ1-1; 9 positions match TRBD1. The CDR3 DNA reads as TGCGCCAGCAGCAGACAGGGGGAGACTGAAGCTTTCTTT. Translating gives CASSRQGETEAFF. Full variable domain (outside the CDR3, taken from reference TRBV5-1 and TRBJ1-1): KAGVTQTPRYLIKTRGQQVTLSCSPISGHRSVSWYQQTPGQGLQFLFEYFSETQRNKGNFPGRFSGRQFSNSRSEMNVSTLELGDSALYLCASSRQGETEAFFGQGTRLTVV.